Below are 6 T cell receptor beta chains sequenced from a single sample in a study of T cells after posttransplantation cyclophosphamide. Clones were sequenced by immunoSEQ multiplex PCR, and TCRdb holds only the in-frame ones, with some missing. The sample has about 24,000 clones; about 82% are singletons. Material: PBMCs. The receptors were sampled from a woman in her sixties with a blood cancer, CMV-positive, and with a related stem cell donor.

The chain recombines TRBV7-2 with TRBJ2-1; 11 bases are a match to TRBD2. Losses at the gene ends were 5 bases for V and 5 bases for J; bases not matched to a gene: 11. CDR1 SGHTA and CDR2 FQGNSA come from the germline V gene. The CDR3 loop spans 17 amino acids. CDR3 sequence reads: CASSQHRLAGSDNEQFF. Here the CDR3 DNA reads TGTGCCAGCAGCCAACATAGACTAGCGGGGTCGGACAATGAGCAGTTCTTC.

The CDR3 loop reads CASREVAGSYEQYF. In DNA, the CDR3 is TGTGCCAGCAGGGAGGTAGCGGGATCCTACGAGCAGTACTTC. The V gene is TRBV6-1, the J gene TRBJ2-5; 8 bases fit TRBD2. TRBJ2-7 matches the DNA end more closely, so the J call is doubtful. From germline, CDR1 is MNHNS and CDR2 SASEGT. The CDR3 consists of 14 residues.

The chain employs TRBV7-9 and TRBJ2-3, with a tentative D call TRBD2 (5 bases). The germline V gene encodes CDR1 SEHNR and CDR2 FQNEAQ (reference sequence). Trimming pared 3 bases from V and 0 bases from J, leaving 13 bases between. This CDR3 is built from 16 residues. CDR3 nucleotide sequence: TGTGCCAGCAGCTTCGGGGTTAGCGAGAGCACAGATACGCAGTATTTT. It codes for CASSFGVSESTDTQYF.

As DNA, the CDR3 is TGTGCCAGCAGGAGCCTAGGGGGTAGTACGGGAAACACCATATATTTT. Encoded protein: CASRSLGGSTGNTIYF. This chain uses TRBV6-6 with TRBJ1-3; D perhaps matches TRBD1 (6 bases). Germline V CDR1 and CDR2: MNHNY, SVGAGI (reference sequence). This CDR3 comprises 16 residues. The ends were cut back, 6 bases at V and 4 bases at J, with 19 bases in the middle.

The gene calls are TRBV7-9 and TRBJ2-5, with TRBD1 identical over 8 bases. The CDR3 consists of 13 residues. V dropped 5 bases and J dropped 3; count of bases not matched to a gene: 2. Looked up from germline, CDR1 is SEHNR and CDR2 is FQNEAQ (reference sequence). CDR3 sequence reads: CASSTTGEETQYF. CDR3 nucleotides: TGTGCCAGCAGCACGACAGGGGAAGAGACCCAGTACTTC.

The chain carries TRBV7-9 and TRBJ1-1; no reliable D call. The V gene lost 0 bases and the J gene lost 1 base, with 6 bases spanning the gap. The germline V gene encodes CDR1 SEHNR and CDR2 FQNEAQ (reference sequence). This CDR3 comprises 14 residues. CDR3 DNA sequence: TGTGCCAGCAGCTTAGCCTTCAGGAACACTGAAGCTTTCTTT. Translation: CASSLAFRNTEAFF.